Following are 30 T cell receptor beta chains from one sample sequenced in a study of T-cell reconstitution after alpha-beta-depleted transplantation in children (dated by TCRdb to the mid-2010s). The library was generated by PCR. Sequencing was carried out with an Illumina HiSeq 2500. To normalize quantification of the TCRbeta repertoire, the TCR libraries were built with molecular barcoding that relied on unique molecular identifiers. TCRdb applied fastp at Q25 and MiXCR to the public reads, then kept only in-frame beta chains. Rows are combined by CDR3 protein, so each entry shows the most common genes and DNA. Here the sample has some 590,000 distinct CDR3 sequences; over 9.5% occur a single time. 4% of the sample is held by the ten biggest clonotypes. The sequences come from PBMCs from the stem cell graft donor, collected from the stem cell graft. These TCRs come from a human donor who donated a stem cell graft to a child with acute myeloid leukemia.

The V call is TRBV20-1, the J call TRBJ2-3, with 10 positions matching TRBD2. This CDR3 region has 16 residues. V dropped 0 bases and J dropped 2; count of bases not matched to a gene: 5. Germline CDR1 is DFQATT and CDR2 is SNEGSKA (reference sequence). The CDR3 nucleotides read TGCAGTGCTAGAGACCCTAGCGGGAGAACCACAGATACGCAGTATTTT. Translating gives CSARDPSGRTTDTQYF.

This clonotype has ten or more counts. The chain joins TRBV5-1 to TRBJ2-7; D gene unclear. V was shortened by 5 bases and J by 1 base, with 10 bases between the two germline ends. Looked up from germline, CDR1 is SGHRS and CDR2 is YFSETQ. The CDR3 sequence is 13 residues long. This chain's CDR3 is CASSVRRSYEQYF. CDR3 nucleotide sequence: TGCGCCAGCAGTGTCAGGCGATCCTACGAGCAGTACTTC. The variable domain in full, completed from reference TRBV5-1 and TRBJ2-7, reads KAGVTQTPRYLIKTRGQQVTLSCSPISGHRSVSWYQQTPGQGLQFLFEYFSETQRNKGNFPGRFSGRQFSNSRSEMNVSTLELGDSALYLCASSVRRSYEQYFGPGTRLTVT.

This clonotype showed up just a few times. This chain uses TRBV29-1 with TRBJ1-5, with D uncertain. Germline V lookup: CDR1 SQVTM, CDR2 ANQGSEA. Trimming stripped 7 bases from V and 3 bases from J, with 16 bases between. The CDR3 sequence is 14 residues long. The CDR3 loop reads CSGLGRLNNQPQHF. CDR3 nucleotides: TGCAGCGGTCTAGGACGGCTAAACAATCAGCCCCAGCATTTT.

This clonotype was seen repeatedly, ten times or more. This chain links TRBV29-1 with TRBJ2-7; D might be TRBD1 or TRBD2, each matching 7 bases. This CDR3 spans 15 amino acids. V was cut by 6 bases and J by 0 bases, with 18 bases left in between. Looked up from germline, CDR1 is SQVTM and CDR2 is ANQGSEA. In nucleotides, the CDR3 is TGCAGCGTCCTAGCGGACAGGCCTACCTCCTACGAGCAGTACTTC. It translates to CSVLADRPTSYEQYF.

This clonotype was seen more than once but under ten times. The chain has TRBV30 and TRBJ1-6; D not resolved. V was cut by 0 bases and J by 7 bases, with 13 bases left in between. Germline lookup yields CDR1 GTSNPN and CDR2 SVGIG (reference sequence). The CDR3 loop spans 15 amino acids. CDR3 region: CAWSVHPNGNSPLHF. The CDR3 DNA follows: TGTGCCTGGAGTGTACACCCTAACGGGAATTCACCCCTCCACTTT. Supplemented by reference TRBV30 and TRBJ1-6, the full variable domain reads SQTIHQWPATLVQPVGSPLSLECTVEGTSNPNLYWYRQAAGRGLQLLFYSVGIGQISSEVPQNLSASRPQDRQFILSSKKLLLSDSGFYLCAWSVHPNGNSPLHFGNGTRLTVT.

This clonotype has a handful of counts. The chain couples TRBV2 to TRBJ2-5, with a tentative D call TRBD2 (5 bases). The CDR3 is 15 amino acids. V lost 3 bases to trimming and J lost 2 bases, with 13 bases between them. Germline assignment: CDR1 SNHLY and CDR2 FYNNEI. The CDR3 sequence: CASSDAGPGQETQYF. The CDR3 nucleotides are TGTGCCAGCAGTGATGCGGGTCCGGGGCAAGAGACCCAGTACTTC.

This clonotype was seen ten or more times. This chain connects TRBV6-2 or TRBV6-3 to TRBJ2-5, with D maybe TRBD2 (6 bases). The CDR3 has 14 residues. The germline V gene has CDR1 MNHEY and CDR2 SVGEGT. V dropped 6 bases and J dropped 1 base, with 12 bases sitting between them. CDR3: CASRAVGGQETQYF. The CDR3 bases are TGTGCCAGCAGAGCCGTCGGGGGCCAAGAGACCCAGTACTTC.

CDR3 nucleotides: TGTGCCAGCATCTCAAGGGGTTCAGGTACAGATACGCAGTATTTT. Protein product: CASISRGSGTDTQYF. The chain uses TRBV7-2 and TRBJ2-3, with D possibly being TRBD1 (5 bases). The CDR3 contains 15 residues. V was cut by 7 bases and J by 3 bases, with 17 bases left in between. Germline V gives CDR1 SGHTA, CDR2 FQGNSA.

In this sample, this clonotype turned up a few times. This chain joins TRBV10-3 and TRBJ1-4; perhaps TRBD1 as D (6 bases). The CDR3 spans 13 residues. Germline-derived CDR1 and CDR2 are ENHRY and SYGVKD. V lost 10 bases and J lost 4, with 13 bases in between. The chain's CDR3 is CATGQSNNEKLFF. The CDR3 region has the DNA TGTGCCACTGGACAGTCCAATAATGAAAAACTGTTTTTT.

This clonotype showed up many times. The CDR3 coding sequence is TGTGCCAGCAGCTGGGACAGGGGGCCGAATCAGCCCCAGCATTTT. This translates into CASSWDRGPNQPQHF. The rearrangement uses TRBV12-3 or TRBV12-4 and TRBJ1-5; the match to TRBD1 covers 12 bases. This CDR3 has 15 amino acids. V lost 6 bases, J lost 4 bases, and 4 bases stayed unmatched.

This clonotype was seen more than once but under ten times. The V gene is TRBV28, the J gene TRBJ1-5; D is possibly TRBD1 (5 bases). In germline, CDR1 is MDHEN, CDR2 SYDVKM. The CDR3 has 19 residues. Trimming removed 6 bases at V and 3 bases at J, with 27 bases between. Here the CDR3 DNA reads TGTGCCAGCAGCCTCGTCGGCTTAGTAGGAGGGGCTTCCAATCAGCCCCAGCATTTT. Residues: CASSLVGLVGGASNQPQHF.

This clonotype was recorded a few times. The V call is TRBV24-1, the J call TRBJ2-1; 15 bases are a match to TRBD2. The CDR3 is 16 residues long. J lost 10 bases, V lost 4 bases, and 7 bases had no gene match. CDR1 is KGHDR and CDR2 is SFDVKD in the germline V gene. The CDR3 loop is CATSEPGLAGGEEQFF. The CDR3 bases are TGTGCCACCAGTGAACCGGGACTAGCGGGAGGCGAGGAGCAGTTCTTC.

This clonotype has just a few counts. V gene TRBV4-3 combines with J gene TRBJ2-7; possibly TRBD1 or TRBD2 for D (6 bases each). This CDR3 is 16 amino acids long. The germline CDR1 and CDR2 sequences are LGHNA and YSLEER. V lost 1 base, J lost 2 bases, and 15 bases lay in between. The CDR3 is CASSQGWGAIPYEQYF. DNA for the CDR3: TGCGCCAGCAGCCAAGGATGGGGGGCGATTCCCTACGAGCAGTACTTC.

This clonotype was observed many times. This chain links TRBV29-1 with TRBJ2-1, with 10 bases matching TRBD2. Germline assignment: CDR1 SQVTM and CDR2 ANQGSEA. V lost 3 bases to trimming and J lost 9 bases; unmatched junction nucleotides: 8. The CDR3 has 14 residues. CDR3 sequence reads: CSVEEYSGRSEQFF. In nucleotides, the CDR3 is TGCAGCGTTGAGGAATATAGCGGGAGGAGTGAGCAGTTCTTC.

This chain joins TRBV18 and TRBJ2-5, with 7 bases fitting TRBD1. The junction had 5 bases not matched to a gene; V was cut back by 2 bases and J by 5 bases. The CDR3 loop spans 14 amino acids. CDR1 and CDR2 from the germline V gene are KGHSH and LQKENI. The CDR3 protein is CASSPLDRRETQYF. The CDR3 nucleotides are TGTGCCAGCTCACCATTGGACAGGAGGGAGACCCAGTACTTC. Together with reference TRBV18 and TRBJ2-5, the CDR3 gives the full variable domain: NAGVMQNPRHLVRRRGQEARLRCSPMKGHSHVYWYRQLPEEGLKFMVYLQKENIIDESGMPKERFSAEFPKEGPSILRIQQVVRGDSAAYFCASSPLDRRETQYFGPGTRLLVL.

There are many counts of this clonotype. This chain links TRBV4-2 with TRBJ2-1; 10 bases line up with TRBD2. Trimming cost V 0 bases and J 7 bases; bases outside gene matches: 18. The CDR3 extends over 20 amino acids. Germline V gives CDR1 LGHNA, CDR2 YNFKEQ. The CDR3 is CASSQEASGGGFSWRNEQFF. The CDR3 region has the DNA TGTGCCAGCAGCCAAGAGGCGAGCGGGGGGGGCTTCTCTTGGAGGAATGAGCAGTTCTTC.

Many counts were recorded for this clonotype. The chain couples TRBV11-2 to TRBJ2-1; D gene unclear. Trimming took 4 bases from V and 0 from J, leaving 16 bases between them. This CDR3 is 17 amino acids long. The germline V gene encodes CDR1 SGHAT and CDR2 FQNNGV. For the CDR3, the DNA is TGTGCCAGCAGCTCTCGACGGGCCCAGATCTCCTACAATGAGCAGTTCTTC. The encoded protein is CASSSRRAQISYNEQFF. The full variable domain, rest sourced from reference TRBV11-2 and TRBJ2-1, is EAGVAQSPRYKIIEKRQSVAFWCNPISGHATLYWYQQILGQGPKLLIQFQNNGVVDDSQLPKDRFSAERLKGVDSTLKIQPAKLEDSAVYLCASSSRRAQISYNEQFFGPGTRLTVL.

This clonotype has only a few counts. The chain couples TRBV19 to TRBJ2-1, with D perhaps TRBD2 (6 bases). From germline, CDR1 is LNHDA and CDR2 SQIVND (reference sequence). Trimming removed 0 bases at V and 3 bases at J, with 15 bases between. The CDR3 totals 17 residues. The DNA of the CDR3 is TGTGCCAGTAGTATAGATTGGGGGGAGGTTTTCTACAATGAGCAGTTCTTC. Its translation is CASSIDWGEVFYNEQFF.

This clonotype has only a few counts. This chain links TRBV7-6 with TRBJ2-2; TRBD2 agrees at 12 bases. Germline lookup yields CDR1 SGHVS and CDR2 FNYEAQ. V was clipped by 4 bases and J by 3 bases; unmatched bases: 9. This CDR3 is built from 18 residues. Written as DNA, the CDR3 is TGTGCCAGCAGCTCCCTAGCGGGAGGGACCGTGGACACCGGGGAGCTGTTTTTT. Translating it yields CASSSLAGGTVDTGELFF.

In its sample, this clonotype was seen many times. V gene TRBV7-3 combines with J gene TRBJ2-1; 14 positions agree with TRBD2. The CDR3 has 19 amino acids. Per the germline V gene, CDR1 is SGHTA and CDR2 is FQGTGA. With 3 bases clipped from V and 2 bases from J, the junction kept 9 bases outside the gene matches. CDR3 protein: CASSLTGTSGSKPYNEQFF. Written as DNA, the CDR3 is TGTGCCAGCAGCTTGACCGGGACTAGCGGGAGTAAGCCCTACAATGAGCAGTTCTTC.

This clonotype showed up many times. V is TRBV3-1 and J is TRBJ2-7; 10 nucleotides match TRBD2. The junction had 4 bases not matched to a gene; V was cut back by 3 bases and J by 5 bases. This CDR3 is 14 amino acids long. Germline CDR1 is LGHDT and CDR2 is YNNKEL (reference sequence). CDR3: CASSQPGLANEQYF. In DNA form, the CDR3 reads TGTGCCAGCAGCCAGCCGGGACTAGCGAACGAGCAGTACTTC.

The chain links TRBV2 to TRBJ2-1; 9 bases map to TRBD1. CDR1 is SNHLY, CDR2 FYNNEI, per germline. This CDR3 is 18 amino acids long. V lost 5 bases to trimming and J lost 0 bases; unmatched junction nucleotides: 11. The CDR3 sequence is CASSLGTGWGSSYNEQFF. DNA for the CDR3: TGTGCCAGCAGTTTGGGGACAGGGTGGGGGAGCTCCTACAATGAGCAGTTCTTC.

V gene TRBV12-3 or TRBV12-4 combines with J gene TRBJ2-7; no clear D. V was cut by 6 bases and J by 5 bases, with 17 bases left in between. This CDR3 region has 14 residues. CDR3 in DNA: TGTGCCAGCAGCCCATTGAGCAGCAGCCACGAGCAGTACTTC. Protein: CASSPLSSSHEQYF.

In its sample, this clonotype was seen many times. The CDR3 spells CASSFTGEGEKLFF. CDR3 sequence (DNA): TGTGCCAGCAGTTTCACAGGGGAGGGTGAAAAACTGTTTTTT. The chain links TRBV2 to TRBJ1-4; the match to TRBD1 covers 7 bases. V was pared by 5 bases and J by 7 bases, with 7 bases of the junction left unmatched. The CDR3 loop spans 14 amino acids. CDR1 and CDR2 (germline): SNHLY, FYNNEI.

This chain's CDR3 is CASTPGRQGVYEQYF. CDR3 DNA sequence: TGTGCCAGCACCCCAGGGAGACAAGGGGTCTACGAGCAGTACTTC. The rearrangement uses TRBV6-1 and TRBJ2-7, with D perhaps matching TRBD1 or TRBD2 (5 bases each). There are 15 residues in the CDR3. Germline V CDR1 and CDR2: MNHNS, SASEGT. V shed 7 bases and J shed 3 bases, with 19 bases lying between them.

The sample holds a few counts of this clonotype. The chain is built from TRBV21-1 and TRBJ2-5; the listed D gene, TRBD1, was not tested against the DNA. TRBV21-1 is a listed pseudogene. This CDR3 is built from 14 residues. The CDR3 sequence is CASIGQGTQETQYF. DNA for the CDR3: TGTGCCAGCATCGGACAGGGGACCCAAGAGACCCAGTACTTC.

This chain connects TRBV19 to TRBJ1-5, with D uncertain. The CDR3 extends over 16 amino acids. V lost 4 bases to trimming and J lost 2 bases, with 15 bases between them. CDR1 is LNHDA, CDR2 SQIVND, per germline (reference sequence). This chain's CDR3 is CASSTLSGSGNQPQHF. CDR3 nucleotides: TGTGCCAGTAGTACCCTGAGCGGTTCGGGCAATCAGCCCCAGCATTTT.

There are many counts of this clonotype. The chain carries TRBV5-1 and TRBJ2-1; 9 nucleotides line up with TRBD2. With 0 bases clipped from V and 9 bases from J, the junction kept 7 bases outside the gene matches. The CDR3 loop spans 15 amino acids. The germline V gene encodes CDR1 SGHRS and CDR2 YFSETQ. This CDR3 is CASSLVAGDSGEQFF. CDR3 nucleotides: TGCGCCAGCAGCTTGGTAGCGGGAGATTCGGGTGAGCAGTTCTTC.

This clonotype showed up just a few times. This rearrangement joins TRBV28 to TRBJ2-5; 9 bases map to TRBD2. Germline V CDR1 and CDR2: MDHEN, SYDVKM. The CDR3 is made up of 18 amino acids. Germline trimming cut 7 bases from V and 5 bases from J; bases unmatched to any gene: 20. Here the CDR3 reads CASNLFVASGTRRETQYF. CDR3 in DNA: TGTGCCAGCAACCTCTTCGTGGCTAGCGGGACCAGGCGGGAGACCCAGTACTTC.

This clonotype occurred many times. The CDR3 reads CASSPNEKLFF. CDR3 DNA sequence: TGTGCCAGCAGCCCCAATGAAAAACTGTTTTTT. J is TRBJ1-4 and V is TRBV12-3 or TRBV12-4, with D unresolved. V gave up 6 bases and J gave up 5 bases, with 4 bases separating them. The CDR3 length is 11 residues.